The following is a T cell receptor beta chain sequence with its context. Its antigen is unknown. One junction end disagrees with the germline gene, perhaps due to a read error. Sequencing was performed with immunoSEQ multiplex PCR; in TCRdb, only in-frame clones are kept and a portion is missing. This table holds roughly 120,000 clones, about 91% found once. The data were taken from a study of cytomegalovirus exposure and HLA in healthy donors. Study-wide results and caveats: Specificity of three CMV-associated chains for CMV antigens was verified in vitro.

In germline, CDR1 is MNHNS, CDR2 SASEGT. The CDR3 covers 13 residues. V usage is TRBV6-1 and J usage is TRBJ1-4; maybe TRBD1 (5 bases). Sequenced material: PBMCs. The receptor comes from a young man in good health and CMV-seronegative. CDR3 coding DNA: TGTGCCGGCAGACAGAAAGAAAATGAAAAACTGTTTTTT. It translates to CAGRQKENEKLFF.